The present TCR beta chain was sequenced within a study of regulatory T cells in long-lasting Graves disease. Notes on the study in general: Favored gene segments in persistent disease were TRBV28, TRBJ1-2 and TRBJ2-5.

Germline V gives CDR1 DFQATT, CDR2 SNEGSKA (reference sequence). Trimming stripped 3 bases from V and 2 bases from J, with 13 bases between. The length of the CDR3 is 14 residues. This clonotype has ten or more counts. The antigen is not known. Time point of the sample: newly diagnosed GD, antithyroid drugs for less than 3 months. RNA isolated from PBMCs was used to make the TCR library. Recruitment took place at an endocrinology department in Xi'an, China. Relying on iRepertoire HTBI primers and Arm-PCR of CDR3 regions, the team built TCR beta libraries. TCRdb re-called the multiplex PCR reads through MiXCR, storing one row per CDR3 protein. Found here are 550,000 or so distinct CDR3 sequences, about 12% of them singletons; the top ten hold roughly 8.9%. These data also featured in a second study, about T cells in Graves' hyperthyroidism and ophthalmopathy. That source notes: Graves' hyperthyroidism was deemed stable absent ophthalmopathy progression within 18 months. Carried out on the TCR CDR3, a first-round RT-PCR used the HTBI primer set.

The V and J genes are TRBV20-1 and TRBJ2-5; no reliable D call. The starting material was peripheral blood mononuclear cells (PBMCs), obtained at new diagnosis, from a patient treated with antithyroid drugs. The origin of this receptor is a woman in her 30s with Graves disease. This CDR3 reads CSASRGDGQETQYF. The CDR3 nucleotides are TGCAGTGCTAGCCGCGGAGATGGACAAGAGACCCAGTACTTC.